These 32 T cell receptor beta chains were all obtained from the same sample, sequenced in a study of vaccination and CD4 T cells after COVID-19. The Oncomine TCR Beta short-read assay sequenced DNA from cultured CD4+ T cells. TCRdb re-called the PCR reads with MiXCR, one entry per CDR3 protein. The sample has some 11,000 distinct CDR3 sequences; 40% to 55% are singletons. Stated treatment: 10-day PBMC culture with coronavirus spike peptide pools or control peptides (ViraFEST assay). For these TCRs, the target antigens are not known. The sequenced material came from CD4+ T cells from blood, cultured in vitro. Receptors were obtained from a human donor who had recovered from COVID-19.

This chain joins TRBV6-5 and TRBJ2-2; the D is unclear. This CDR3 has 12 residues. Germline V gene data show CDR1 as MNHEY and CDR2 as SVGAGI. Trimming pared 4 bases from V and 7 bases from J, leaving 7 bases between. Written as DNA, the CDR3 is TGTGCCAGCAGTTCCCGATACGGGGAGCTGTTTTTT. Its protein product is CASSSRYGELFF.

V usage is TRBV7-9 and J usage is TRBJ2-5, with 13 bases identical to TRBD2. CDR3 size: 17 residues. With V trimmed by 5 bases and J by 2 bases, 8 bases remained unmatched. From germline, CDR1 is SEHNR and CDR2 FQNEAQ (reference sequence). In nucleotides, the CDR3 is TGTGCCAGCAGCCGATGGACTAGCGGGAGAAGGCAAGAGACCCAGTACTTC. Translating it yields CASSRWTSGRRQETQYF.

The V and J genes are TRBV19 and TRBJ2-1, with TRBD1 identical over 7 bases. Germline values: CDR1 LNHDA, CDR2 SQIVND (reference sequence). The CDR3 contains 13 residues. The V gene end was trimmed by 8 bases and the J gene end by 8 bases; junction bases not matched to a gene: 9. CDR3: CASSVGQADEQFF. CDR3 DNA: TGTGCCAGTTCCGTAGGACAGGCCGATGAGCAGTTCTTC.

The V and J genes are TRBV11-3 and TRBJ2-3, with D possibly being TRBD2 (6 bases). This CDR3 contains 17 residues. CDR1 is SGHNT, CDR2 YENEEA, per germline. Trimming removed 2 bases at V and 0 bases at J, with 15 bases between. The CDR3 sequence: CASSLFDGSGSTDTQYF. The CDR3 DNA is TGTGCCAGCAGCTTATTTGACGGTAGCGGAAGCACAGATACGCAGTATTTT.

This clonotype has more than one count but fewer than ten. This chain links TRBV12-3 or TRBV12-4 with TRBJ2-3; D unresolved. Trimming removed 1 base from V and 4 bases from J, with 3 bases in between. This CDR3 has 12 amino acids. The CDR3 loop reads CASSLGSDTQYF. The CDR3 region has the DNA TGTGCCAGCAGTTTAGGCTCAGATACGCAGTATTTT.

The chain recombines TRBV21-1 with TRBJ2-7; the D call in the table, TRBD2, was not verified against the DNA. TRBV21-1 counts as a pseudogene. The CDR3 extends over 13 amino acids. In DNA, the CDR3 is TGTGCCAGCAGCAAACAGGCCCCCTACGAGCAGTACTTC. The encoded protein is CASSKQAPYEQYF.

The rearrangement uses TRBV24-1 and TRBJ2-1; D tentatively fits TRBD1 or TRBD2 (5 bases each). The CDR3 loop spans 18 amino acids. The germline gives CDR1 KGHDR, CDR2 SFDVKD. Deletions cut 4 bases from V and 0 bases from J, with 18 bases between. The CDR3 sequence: CATSDTLRGLSSYNEQFF. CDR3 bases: TGTGCCACCAGTGACACCCTACGGGGCTTGAGCTCCTACAATGAGCAGTTCTTC.

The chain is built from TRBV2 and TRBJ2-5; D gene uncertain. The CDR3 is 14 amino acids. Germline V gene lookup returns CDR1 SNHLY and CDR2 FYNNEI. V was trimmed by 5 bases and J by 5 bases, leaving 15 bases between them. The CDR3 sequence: CASSPVGPRETQYF. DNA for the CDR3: TGTGCCAGCAGTCCTGTCGGGCCACGGGAGACCCAGTACTTC.

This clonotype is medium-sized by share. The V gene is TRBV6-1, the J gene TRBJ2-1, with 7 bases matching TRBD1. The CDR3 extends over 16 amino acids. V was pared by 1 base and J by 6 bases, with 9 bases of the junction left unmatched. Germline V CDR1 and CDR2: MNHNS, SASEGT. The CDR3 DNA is TGTGCCAGCAGTGAAGGTACGTGGACAGGCGCCAATGAGCAGTTCTTC. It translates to CASSEGTWTGANEQFF.

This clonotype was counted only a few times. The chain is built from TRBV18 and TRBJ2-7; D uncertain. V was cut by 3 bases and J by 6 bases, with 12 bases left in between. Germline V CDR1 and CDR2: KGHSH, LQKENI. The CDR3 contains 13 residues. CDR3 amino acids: CASSPPSAREQYF. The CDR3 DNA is TGTGCCAGCTCACCCCCGTCAGCTCGCGAGCAGTACTTC.

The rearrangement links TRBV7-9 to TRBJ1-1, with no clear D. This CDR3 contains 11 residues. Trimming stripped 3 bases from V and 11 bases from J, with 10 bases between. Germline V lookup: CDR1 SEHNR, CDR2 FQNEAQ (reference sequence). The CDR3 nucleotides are TGTGCCAGCAGCTTCACCGCTAACGCTTTCTTT. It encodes CASSFTANAFF.

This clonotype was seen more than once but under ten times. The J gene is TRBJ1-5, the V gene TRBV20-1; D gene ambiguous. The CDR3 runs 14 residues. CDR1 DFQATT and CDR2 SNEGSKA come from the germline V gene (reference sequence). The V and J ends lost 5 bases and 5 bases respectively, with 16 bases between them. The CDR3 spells CSAWPGEAHQPQHF. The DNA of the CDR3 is TGCAGTGCTTGGCCTGGGGAAGCCCATCAGCCCCAGCATTTT.

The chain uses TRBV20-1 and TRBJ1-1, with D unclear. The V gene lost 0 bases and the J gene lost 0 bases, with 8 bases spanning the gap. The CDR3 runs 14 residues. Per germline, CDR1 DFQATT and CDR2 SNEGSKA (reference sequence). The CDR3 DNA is TGCAGTGCTAGAGATCTCAGACTGAACACTGAAGCTTTCTTT. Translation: CSARDLRLNTEAFF.

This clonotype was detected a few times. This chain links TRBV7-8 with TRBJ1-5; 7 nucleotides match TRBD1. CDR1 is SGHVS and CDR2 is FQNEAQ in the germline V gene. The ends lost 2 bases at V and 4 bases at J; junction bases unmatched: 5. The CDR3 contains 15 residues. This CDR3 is CASSLSGQVNQPQHF. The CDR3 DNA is TGTGCCAGCAGCTTATCCGGACAGGTAAATCAGCCCCAGCATTTT.

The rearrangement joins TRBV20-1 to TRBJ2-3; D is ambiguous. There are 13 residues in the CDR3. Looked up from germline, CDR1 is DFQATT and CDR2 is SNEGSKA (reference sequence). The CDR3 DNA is TGCCTAATCTACGCGACTAGCACAGATACGCAGTATTTT. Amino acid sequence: CLIYATSTDTQYF.

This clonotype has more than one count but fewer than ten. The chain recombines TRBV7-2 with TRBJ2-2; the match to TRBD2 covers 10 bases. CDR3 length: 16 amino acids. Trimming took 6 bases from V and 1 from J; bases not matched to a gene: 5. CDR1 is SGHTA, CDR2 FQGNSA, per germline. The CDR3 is CASRRWTSGNTGELFF. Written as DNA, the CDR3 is TGTGCCAGCAGACGATGGACTAGCGGGAACACCGGGGAGCTGTTTTTT.

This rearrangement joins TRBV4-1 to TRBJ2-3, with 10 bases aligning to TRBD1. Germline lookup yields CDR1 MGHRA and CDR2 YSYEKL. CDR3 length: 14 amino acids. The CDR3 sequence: CGSTGGWGWDTQYF. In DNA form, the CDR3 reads TGCGGATCGACAGGGGGCTGGGGGTGGGATACGCAGTATTTT.

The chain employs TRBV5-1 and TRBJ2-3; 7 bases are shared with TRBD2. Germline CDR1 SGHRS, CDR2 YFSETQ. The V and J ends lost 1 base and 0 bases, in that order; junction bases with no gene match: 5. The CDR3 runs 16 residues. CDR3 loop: CASSLPSGTSTDTQYF. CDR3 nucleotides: TGCGCCAGCAGCTTGCCCAGCGGGACCAGCACAGATACGCAGTATTTT.

The CDR3 DNA reads as TGCAGTGCTAGGGAAGGGGTCAGGATGTTTTTT. As protein: CSAREGVRMFF. The chain recombines TRBV20-1 with TRBJ1-4; D perhaps matches TRBD1 (5 bases). The V end was cut by 3 bases, the J end by 15 bases, with 14 bases between. Germline V gives CDR1 DFQATT, CDR2 SNEGSKA (reference sequence). This CDR3 region has 11 residues.

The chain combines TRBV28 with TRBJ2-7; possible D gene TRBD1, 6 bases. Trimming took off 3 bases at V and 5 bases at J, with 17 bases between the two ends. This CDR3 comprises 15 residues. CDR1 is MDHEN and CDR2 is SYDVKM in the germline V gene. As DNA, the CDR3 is TGTGCCAGCAGTTTCCTCCGGACAGTCGTGGACGAGCAGTACTTC. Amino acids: CASSFLRTVVDEQYF.

The CDR3 bases are TGTGCCAGCAGTTTATCACTGATCCAGGCCTGGGCCAACGTCCTGACTTTC. It yields the protein CASSLSLIQAWANVLTF. The V gene is TRBV27, the J gene TRBJ2-6, with D uncertain. V was shortened by 0 bases and J by 5 bases, with 14 bases between the two germline ends. The germline CDR1 and CDR2 sequences are MNHEY and SMNVEV (reference sequence). The CDR3 totals 17 residues.

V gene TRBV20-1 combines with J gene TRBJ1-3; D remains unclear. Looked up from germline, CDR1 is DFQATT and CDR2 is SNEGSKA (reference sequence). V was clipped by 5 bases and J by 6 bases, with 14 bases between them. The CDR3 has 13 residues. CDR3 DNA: TGCAGTGCTCACGGGATCCGAAAAAACACCATATATTTT. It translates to CSAHGIRKNTIYF.

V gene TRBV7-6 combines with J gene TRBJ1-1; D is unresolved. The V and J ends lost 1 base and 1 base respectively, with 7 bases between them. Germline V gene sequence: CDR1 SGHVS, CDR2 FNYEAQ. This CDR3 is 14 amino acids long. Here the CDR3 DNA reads TGTGCCAGCAGCTTAGGGGCAGGGAACACTGAAGCTTTCTTT. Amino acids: CASSLGAGNTEAFF. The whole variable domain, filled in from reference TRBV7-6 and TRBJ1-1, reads GAGVSQSPRYKVTKRGQDVALRCDPISGHVSLYWYRQALGQGPEFLTYFNYEAQQDKSGLPNDRFSAERPEGSISTLTIQRTEQRDSAMYRCASSLGAGNTEAFFGQGTRLTVV.

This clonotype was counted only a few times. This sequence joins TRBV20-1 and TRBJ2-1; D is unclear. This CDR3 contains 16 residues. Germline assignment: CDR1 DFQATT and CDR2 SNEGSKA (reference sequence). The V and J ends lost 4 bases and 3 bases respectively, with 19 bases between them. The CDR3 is CSANPGGVSGYNEQFF. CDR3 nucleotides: TGCAGTGCTAACCCAGGTGGAGTGTCTGGCTACAATGAGCAGTTCTTC.

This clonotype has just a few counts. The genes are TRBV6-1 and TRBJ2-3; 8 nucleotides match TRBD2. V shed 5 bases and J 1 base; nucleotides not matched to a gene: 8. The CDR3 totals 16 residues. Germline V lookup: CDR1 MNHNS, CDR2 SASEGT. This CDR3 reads CASSNSGLVRTDTQYF. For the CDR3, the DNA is TGTGCCAGCAGTAATTCGGGACTAGTGCGCACAGATACGCAGTATTTT.

As DNA, the CDR3 is TGTGCCAGCAGCGTAGGACTAGCGGGAGGAGTGGAGACCCAGTACTTC. Its translation: CASSVGLAGGVETQYF. The chain carries TRBV2 and TRBJ2-5; 14 positions match TRBD2. Looked up from germline, CDR1 is SNHLY and CDR2 is FYNNEI. The CDR3 is 16 amino acids. V lost 6 bases, J lost 5 bases, and 8 bases stayed unmatched.

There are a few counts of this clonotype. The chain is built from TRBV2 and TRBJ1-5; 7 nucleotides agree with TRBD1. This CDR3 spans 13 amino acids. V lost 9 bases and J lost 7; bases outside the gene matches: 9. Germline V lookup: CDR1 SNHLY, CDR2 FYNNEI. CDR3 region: CASTRQGEQPQHF. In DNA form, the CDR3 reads TGTGCCAGTACGAGACAGGGTGAACAGCCCCAGCATTTT.

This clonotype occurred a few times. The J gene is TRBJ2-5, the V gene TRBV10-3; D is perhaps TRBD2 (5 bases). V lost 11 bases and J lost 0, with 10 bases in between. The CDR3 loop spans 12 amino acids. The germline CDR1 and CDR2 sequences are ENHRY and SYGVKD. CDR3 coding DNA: TGTGCCGCAACCGGGAACCAAGAGACCCAGTACTTC. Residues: CAATGNQETQYF.

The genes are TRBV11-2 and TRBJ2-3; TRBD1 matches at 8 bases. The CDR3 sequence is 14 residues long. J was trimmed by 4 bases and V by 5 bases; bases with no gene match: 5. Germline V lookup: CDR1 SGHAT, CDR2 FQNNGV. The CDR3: CASSHDRGPDTQYF. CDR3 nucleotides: TGTGCCAGCAGCCATGACAGGGGACCAGATACGCAGTATTTT.

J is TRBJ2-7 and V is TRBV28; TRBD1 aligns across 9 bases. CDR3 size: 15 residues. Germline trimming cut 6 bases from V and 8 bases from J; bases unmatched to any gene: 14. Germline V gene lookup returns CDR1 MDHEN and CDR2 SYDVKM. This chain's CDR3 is CASSPSDRGMSQQYF. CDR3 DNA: TGTGCCAGCAGCCCATCCGACAGGGGGATGTCGCAGCAGTACTTC.

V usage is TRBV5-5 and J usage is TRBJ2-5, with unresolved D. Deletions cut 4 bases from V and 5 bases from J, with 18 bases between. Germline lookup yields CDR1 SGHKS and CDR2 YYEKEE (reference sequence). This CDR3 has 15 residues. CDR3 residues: CASSPLMEHGETQYF. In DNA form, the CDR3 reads TGTGCCAGCAGCCCACTTATGGAGCACGGGGAGACCCAGTACTTC.

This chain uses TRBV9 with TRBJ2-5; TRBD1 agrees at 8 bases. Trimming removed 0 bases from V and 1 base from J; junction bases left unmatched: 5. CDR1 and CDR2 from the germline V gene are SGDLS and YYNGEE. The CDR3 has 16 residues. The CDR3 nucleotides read TGTGCCAGCAGCGTAGTAGGGACAGGAGCCCAAGAGACCCAGTACTTC. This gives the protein CASSVVGTGAQETQYF.